This passage covers 15 T cell receptor beta chains from one sample sequenced in a study of blood T cell repertoires in COVID-19. Profiled with immunoSEQ multiplex PCR; TCRdb holds only in-frame clones, not every one. The sample yields about 480,000 clones, approximately 90% seen once. Source material: PBMCs or T cells enriched from blood (not recorded which). The origin of the receptors is a woman between 40 and 50 years old who had recovered from COVID-19.

Only one count was recorded for this clone. V and J are TRBV7-6 and TRBJ1-1; no firm D call. The CDR3 covers 14 residues. V shed 5 bases and J shed 1 base, with 11 bases lying between them. Germline V gene sequence: CDR1 SGHVS, CDR2 FNYEAQ. CDR3 in DNA: TGTGCCAGCAGCCCATGGCTTCGGAACACTGAAGCTTTCTTT. Translated: CASSPWLRNTEAFF.

This clone has just one count. The chain links TRBV10-3 to TRBJ2-5, with D possibly matching TRBD2 (6 bases). In germline, CDR1 is ENHRY, CDR2 SYGVKD. V gave up 7 bases and J gave up 2 bases, with 14 bases separating them. This CDR3 comprises 14 residues. This chain's CDR3 is CAINRDGGQETQYF. The CDR3 coding sequence is TGTGCCATCAACCGGGACGGAGGGCAAGAGACCCAGTACTTC.

The chain uses TRBV4-3 and TRBJ2-5; TRBD2 matches 9 bases. CDR3 length: 16 residues. With 1 base clipped from V and 4 bases from J, the junction kept 7 bases outside the gene matches. The germline gives CDR1 LGHNA, CDR2 YSLEER. The CDR3 DNA sequence: TGCGCCAGCAGCCAAGGGGTTAGCGGGAGTGGAGAGACCCAGTACTTC. Translation: CASSQGVSGSGETQYF.

This sequence joins TRBV5-5 and TRBJ2-3; D is undetermined. The CDR3 spans 15 residues. Trimming removed 4 bases from V and 2 bases from J, with 14 bases in between. CDR1 is SGHKS, CDR2 YYEKEE, per germline (reference sequence). The CDR3 sequence: CASSVGPQNTDTQYF. The DNA of the CDR3 is TGTGCCAGCAGCGTCGGCCCACAGAACACAGATACGCAGTATTTT. The full variable domain, its missing parts supplied by reference TRBV5-5 and TRBJ2-3, is DAGVTQSPTHLIKTRGQQVTLRCSPISGHKSVSWYQQVLGQGPQFIFQYYEKEERGRGNFPDRFSARQFPNYSSELNVNALLLGDSALYLCASSVGPQNTDTQYFGPGTRLTVL.

The chain combines TRBV4-1 with TRBJ1-5; the D is unclear. V was cut by 1 base and J by 1 base, with 8 bases left in between. Germline V gene lookup returns CDR1 MGHRA and CDR2 YSYEKL. This CDR3 is built from 15 residues. The CDR3 reads CASSQVRGSNQPQHF. Here the CDR3 DNA reads TGCGCCAGCAGCCAAGTCCGAGGCAGCAATCAGCCCCAGCATTTT.

The sample holds one count of this clone. The chain couples TRBV12-3 or TRBV12-4 to TRBJ2-5; D ambiguous. This CDR3 is 10 amino acids long. V lost 8 bases and J 5 bases, leaving 6 bases between the germline ends. The CDR3 loop is CASGIETQYF. For the CDR3, the DNA is TGTGCCAGCGGCATTGAGACCCAGTACTTC.

V is TRBV9 and J is TRBJ1-4; 8 bases are a match to TRBD1. Germline values: CDR1 SGDLS, CDR2 YYNGEE. The CDR3 is 16 amino acids. V shed 3 bases and J 7 bases; nucleotides not matched to a gene: 11. The CDR3 loop is CASSGRSGQGGEKLFF. CDR3 coding DNA: TGTGCCAGCAGCGGCCGGAGCGGACAGGGTGGTGAAAAACTGTTTTTT.

In regard to this clone: Other DNA sequences within the sample encode an identical CDR3. This rearrangement joins TRBV18 to TRBJ1-2; no reliable D call. V was cut by 2 bases and J by 2 bases, with 6 bases left in between. The CDR3 has 13 amino acids. CDR1 and CDR2 from the germline V gene are KGHSH and LQKENI. CDR3 sequence (DNA): TGTGCCAGCTCACCAGACAAGAACTATGGCTACACCTTC. It is translated as CASSPDKNYGYTF.

The gene calls are TRBV28 and TRBJ2-7; 8 nucleotides match TRBD1. The V and J ends lost 3 bases and 2 bases, in that order; junction bases with no gene match: 9. Germline V gives CDR1 MDHEN, CDR2 SYDVKM. CDR3 length equals 16 residues. CDR3 nucleotides: TGTGCCAGCAGTTTGGTTCCGGCAGGGGGCCCCTACGAGCAGTACTTC. Amino acids: CASSLVPAGGPYEQYF. Full variable domain (outside the CDR3, taken from reference TRBV28 and TRBJ2-7): DVKVTQSSRYLVKRTGEKVFLECVQDMDHENMFWYRQDPGLGLRLIYFSYDVKMKEKGDIPEGYSVSREKKERFSLILESASTNQTSMYLCASSLVPAGGPYEQYFGPGTRLTVT.

CDR3 sequence reads: CASSPADGMNTEAFF. CDR3 nucleotide sequence: TGTGCCAGCAGCCCCGCCGACGGGATGAACACTGAAGCTTTCTTT. The J gene is TRBJ1-1, the V gene TRBV7-9; D is undetermined. With 5 bases removed from V and 0 bases from J, the gap between germline ends came to 13 bases. Germline lookup yields CDR1 SEHNR and CDR2 FQNEAQ (reference sequence). This CDR3 spans 15 amino acids.

This chain joins TRBV10-1 and TRBJ2-6, with a possible D match to TRBD1 (5 bases). The CDR3 runs 14 residues. CDR1 and CDR2 (germline): WNHNN, SYGVQD (reference sequence). V lost 2 bases, J lost 4 bases, and 6 bases lay in between. The CDR3 bases are TGCGCCAGCAGTGAGAACAGGGGGGCCAACGTCCTGACTTTC. This translates into CASSENRGANVLTF.

The chain has TRBV5-1 and TRBJ1-4; D is perhaps TRBD1 (5 bases). The CDR3 spans 17 residues. Trimming stripped 4 bases from V and 7 bases from J, with 23 bases between. Germline CDR1 and CDR2: SGHRS and YFSETQ. DNA of the CDR3: TGCGCCAGCAGCAGCGGGACGACGGGAGTTTCGGGTGAAAAACTGTTTTTT. Translated, it gives CASSSGTTGVSGEKLFF.

The chain uses TRBV19 and TRBJ1-2, with 7 positions matching TRBD1. Germline CDR1 and CDR2: LNHDA and SQIVND (reference sequence). The junction had 7 bases not matched to a gene; V was cut back by 6 bases and J by 0 bases. The CDR3 covers 15 residues. The CDR3 protein is CASSDAGQPNYGYTF. The CDR3 nucleotides read TGTGCCAGTAGCGATGCGGGACAGCCTAACTATGGCTACACCTTC.

This sequence joins TRBV10-3 and TRBJ2-3; TRBD2 aligns across 8 bases. V trimming: 3 bases; J trimming: 4 bases; junction bases outside the gene matches: 6. This CDR3 spans 15 amino acids. The germline CDR1 and CDR2 sequences are ENHRY and SYGVKD. The CDR3, as DNA: TGTGCCATCAGTGATCCAGCGGGAGAGCCAGATACGCAGTATTTT. Translation gives CAISDPAGEPDTQYF.

V and J are TRBV4-3 and TRBJ2-3; TRBD2 is a possible D gene (6 bases). CDR1 is LGHNA and CDR2 is YSLEER in the germline V gene. V lost 4 bases and J lost 0, with 11 bases in between. This CDR3 spans 15 amino acids. The CDR3 DNA follows: TGCGCCAGCAGCCTAAGAGGGACTAGCACAGATACGCAGTATTTT. Amino acids: CASSLRGTSTDTQYF.